Listed below are T cell receptor beta chains from one sample, sequenced in a study of T-cell memory formation after mild COVID-19. Each CDR3 protein is one row after TCRdb ran MiXCR on the 5' RACE reads. The data hold 250,000 to 300,000 distinct CDR3 sequences, with roughly 15% observed a single time. Source material: PBMCs or a T cell subset sorted from them (not recorded which). These receptors came from a man aged 18 to 35 who had mild COVID-19 (a few samples of this study predate the infection). Cell type and time point are not known. Each CDR3 is given with its conserved first and last residue. D genes are given only for firm matches. Clone size is stated in some rows and not others, as once, few, many or a class when expanded.

>TRBV6-5|.|TRBJ2-2|TRBD2
TGTGCCAGCAGAATTAGCGGGGGGGCCTTGAGCGGGGAGCTGTTTTTT
CASRISGGALSGELFF
>TRBV7-2|.|TRBJ1-2|.
TGTGCCAGCAGCTTAGTCCTCTGGGGATCTAACTATGGCTACACCTTC
CASSLVLWGSNYGYTF
>TRBV9|.|TRBJ2-6|TRBD1
TGTGCCAGCGGACAGGGTTCACCTGGGGCCAACGTCCTGACTTTC
CASGQGSPGANVLTF
>TRBV12-3/TRBV12-4|.|TRBJ1-5|TRBD1
TGTGCCAGCAGGACAGGGGGCCAGCCCCAGCATTTT
CASRTGGQPQHF
>TRBV20-1|.|TRBJ2-1|TRBD2
TGCAGTGCTAGAGATCTCGGGCTAGCGGGGGTGAATGAGCAGTTCTTC
CSARDLGLAGVNEQFF
>TRBV7-2|few|TRBJ2-2|.
TGTGCCAGCAGCGTAGTTGTGTCCGGGGAGCTGTTTTTT
CASSVVVSGELFF
>TRBV18|.|TRBJ2-3|TRBD1
TGTGCCAGCTCACCAGTCGACAGGGCAGATACGCAGTATTTT
CASSPVDRADTQYF
>TRBV11-2|.|TRBJ2-5|.
TGTGCCAGCAGCTCGTCGCGGCAAGAGACCCAGTACTTC
CASSSSRQETQYF
>TRBV7-7|.|TRBJ2-5|.
TGTGCCAGCAGCTTAGCGCGGGGGCAGGAGACCCAGTACTTC
CASSLARGQETQYF
>TRBV5-1|.|TRBJ2-5|.
TGCGCCAGCAGACCGCAGGGGGGGACAGAGACCCAGTACTTC
CASRPQGGTETQYF
>TRBV29-1|few|TRBJ2-7|.
TGCAGCGTTGGACCCACGGGTCTTGAGCAGTACTTC
CSVGPTGLEQYF
>TRBV7-9|many|TRBJ2-5|TRBD1
TGTGCCAGCAGCCCCATCTGGGACAGGGCAGAGACCCAGTACTTC
CASSPIWDRAETQYF
>TRBV28|few|TRBJ2-4|.
TGTGCCAGCAGTAGGGGATCACAGGGAGAAACCATTCAGTACTTC
CASSRGSQGETIQYF
>TRBV7-2|.|TRBJ1-3|TRBD1
TGTGCCAGCAGCTCCCAGACAGGGGAGGGAAACACCATATATTTT
CASSSQTGEGNTIYF
>TRBV7-2|few|TRBJ2-1|TRBD2
TGTGCCAGCAGCCCCCAGGGAGGGCCTACATGGGGTGAGCAGTTCTTC
CASSPQGGPTWGEQFF
>TRBV19|.|TRBJ1-2|TRBD1
TGTGCCAGTAGTATAGCCGGGACAGGGGGCTATGGCTACACCTTC
CASSIAGTGGYGYTF
>TRBV7-9|.|TRBJ2-5|.
TGTGCCAGTACGTCGTCGGAAGACCAGGAGACCCAGTACTTC
CASTSSEDQETQYF
>TRBV28|.|TRBJ1-2|TRBD1
TGTGCCAGCAGTTCGGGGACAGTGCCTGTTAACACCTTC
CASSSGTVPVNTF
>TRBV6-5|.|TRBJ1-6|.
TGTGCCAGCAGTTGCCGAAAGGTATCATCACCCCTCCACTTT
CASSCRKVSSPLHF
>TRBV4-2|.|TRBJ1-2|.
TGTGCCAGCAGCCAAAGGCTCGGGAACTATGGCTACACCTTC
CASSQRLGNYGYTF
>TRBV9|few|TRBJ2-7|TRBD2
TGTGCCAGCAGCCCCCGGGAGGCAGGGATCTTCTCCTACGAGCAGTACTTC
CASSPREAGIFSYEQYF
>TRBV5-4|many|TRBJ2-3|.
TGTGCCAGCAGCACCCCAGGGTGGCGGTCAGATACGCAGTATTTT
CASSTPGWRSDTQYF
>TRBV12-3/TRBV12-4|.|TRBJ1-2|.
TGTGCCAGCAGCAATCAGGGGCCCTCCCTAGGCTACACCTTC
CASSNQGPSLGYTF
>TRBV7-6|few|TRBJ2-3|.
TGTGCCAGCAGCTCAGACCTCAGGAGCGGCACAGATACGCAGTATTTT
CASSSDLRSGTDTQYF
>TRBV12-3/TRBV12-4|few|TRBJ2-7|.
TGTGCCAGCAAGGCAGGCGGCCTACCCTACGAGCAGTACTTC
CASKAGGLPYEQYF
>TRBV20-1|few|TRBJ2-2|TRBD1
TGCAGTGCTCAGGACAGGGGGCCTACCGGGGAGCTGTTTTTT
CSAQDRGPTGELFF
>TRBV10-2|.|TRBJ1-1|.
TGCGCCAGCAGTCCAAGGGGATGGGGGACTGAAGCTTTCTTT
CASSPRGWGTEAFF
>TRBV9|many|TRBJ2-3|.
TGTGCCAGCAGCGAGGACCCCGCATGGACAGATACGCAGTATTTT
CASSEDPAWTDTQYF
>TRBV7-9|few|TRBJ1-1|.
TGTGCCAGCAGCTTTCGGGGGGCTAAAGCTTTCTTT
CASSFRGAKAFF
>TRBV20-1|many|TRBJ2-5|TRBD2
TGCAGTGCTAAGCGGGGGGGCAGCGGGGAGACCCAGTACTTC
CSAKRGGSGETQYF
>TRBV9|few|TRBJ1-3|.
TGTGCCAGCAGCGTAGTCGAGACCCCGGGACACCTCCGAGGAAACACCATATATTTT
CASSVVETPGHLRGNTIYF
>TRBV4-1|few|TRBJ1-5|.
TGCGCCAGCAGCCCCGACAGCAACTATCAGCCCCAGCATTTT
CASSPDSNYQPQHF
>TRBV7-7|few|TRBJ2-3|.
TGTGCTAGCAGCTTACTCCCCGGGGGAACATCAGATACGCAGTATTTT
CASSLLPGGTSDTQYF
>TRBV20-1|.|TRBJ1-5|.
TGCAGTGCTAGTGTCTCGGGAGGCAATCAGCCCCAGCATTTT
CSASVSGGNQPQHF
>TRBV6-5|.|TRBJ1-2|.
TGTGCCAGCAGTGGCATGGGGTGGAATGGCTACACCTTC
CASSGMGWNGYTF
>TRBV5-4|.|TRBJ2-3|.
TGTGCCAGCAGCTTGGGACCTAGCCCCACAGATACGCAGTATTTT
CASSLGPSPTDTQYF
>TRBV15|few|TRBJ1-4|.
TGTGCCACCAGCAGAGATTATGAGGGAGTGGCGTTTTTT
CATSRDYEGVAFF
>TRBV4-1|.|TRBJ2-5|TRBD2
TGCGCCAGCAGCCGGACGGGACTAGCGGGGGGAACGTACCAAGAGACCCAGTACTTC
CASSRTGLAGGTYQETQYF
>TRBV25-1|few|TRBJ2-7|.
TGTGCCAGCAGTGAGCAGGTATTCTCCTACGAGCAGTACTTC
CASSEQVFSYEQYF
>TRBV7-3|few|TRBJ1-5|.
TGTGCCAGCAGCTTGAAGGGCATCTTGAGCAATCAGCCCCAGCATTTT
CASSLKGILSNQPQHF
>TRBV6-1|few|TRBJ2-7|.
TGTGCCAGCAGTGAAGGTCGCGCACCTATCTACGAGCAGTACTTC
CASSEGRAPIYEQYF
>TRBV4-3|.|TRBJ2-2|.
TGCGCCAGCAGCCGTAATACGGACAGCGCGAACACCGGGGAGCTGTTTTTT
CASSRNTDSANTGELFF